This passage covers 20 T cell receptor beta chains from one sample sequenced in a study of PD-L1 blockade in urothelial cancer. Measured with immunoSEQ multiplex PCR; TCRdb has only the in-frame clones, and not every one. The sample includes 56,000 or so clones, 65% to 90% of them seen just once. Time point meaning: pretreatment peripheral blood. Sequenced here: PBMCs, sampled around atezolizumab (anti-PD-L1) treatment. The source of these receptors is an older man with urothelial cancer.

This clone was observed once. This sequence joins TRBV15 and TRBJ1-1, with unresolved D. With 0 bases removed from V and 0 bases from J, the gap between germline ends came to 5 bases. Germline V lookup: CDR1 LNHNV, CDR2 YYDKDF (reference sequence). CDR3 length equals 14 residues. CDR3 DNA: TGTGCCACCAGCAGAGATGTCTTGAACACTGAAGCTTTCTTT. This translates into CATSRDVLNTEAFF.

This chain joins TRBV18 and TRBJ2-7; D is undetermined. V shed 0 bases and J shed 4 bases, with 7 bases lying between them. The CDR3 is 13 amino acids. Germline lookup yields CDR1 KGHSH and CDR2 LQKENI. The CDR3 bases are TGTGCCAGCTCACCACCGGTGGAGTACGAGCAGTACTTC. This codes for CASSPPVEYEQYF.

The chain uses TRBV5-4 and TRBJ1-1, with a weak D call TRBD1 (5 bases). The CDR3 has 12 amino acids. Germline-derived CDR1 and CDR2 are SGHNT and YYREEE (reference sequence). Trimming took off 4 bases at V and 6 bases at J, with 10 bases between the two ends. CDR3 protein: CASSSDSPEAFF. The CDR3 DNA follows: TGTGCCAGCAGCAGCGACAGCCCTGAAGCTTTCTTT.

This sequence joins TRBV4-1 and TRBJ1-1; the D gene is possibly TRBD1 (5 bases). Trimming took off 4 bases at V and 1 base at J, with 16 bases between the two ends. This CDR3 is built from 16 residues. Germline CDR1 and CDR2: MGHRA and YSYEKL. The CDR3 loop reads CASSPRGGRGNTEAFF. The CDR3 coding sequence is TGCGCCAGCAGCCCGAGGGGCGGGCGGGGGAACACTGAAGCTTTCTTT.

This clone has more than one count but fewer than ten. The chain combines TRBV28 with TRBJ2-7, with a weak D call TRBD1 (5 bases). The CDR3 length is 16 residues. Germline V gene data show CDR1 as MDHEN and CDR2 as SYDVKM. V was clipped by 5 bases and J by 3 bases, with 20 bases between them. CDR3 bases: TGTGCCAGCAGTCTAGTCCCAGCCAGGGAAAACTACGAGCAGTACTTC. Protein product: CASSLVPARENYEQYF.

The rearrangement uses TRBV6-6 and TRBJ1-5, with 8 bases that match TRBD1. Germline V CDR1 and CDR2: MNHNY, SVGAGI (reference sequence). Trimming removed 9 bases from V and 0 bases from J; junction bases left unmatched: 4. The CDR3 totals 14 residues. The CDR3 loop reads CASRQGTSNQPQHF. In DNA, the CDR3 is TGTGCCAGTCGACAGGGGACTAGCAATCAGCCCCAGCATTTT.

The chain links TRBV2 to TRBJ2-2; 7 bases map to TRBD2. V lost 8 bases to trimming and J lost 0 bases; unmatched junction nucleotides: 3. Germline V CDR1 and CDR2: SNHLY, FYNNEI. CDR3 length: 14 residues. The chain's CDR3 is CASQRGANTGELFF. Here the CDR3 DNA reads TGTGCCAGCCAGCGGGGTGCGAACACCGGGGAGCTGTTTTTT. The full variable domain, rest sourced from reference TRBV2 and TRBJ2-2, is EPEVTQTPSHQVTQMGQEVILRCVPISNHLYFYWYRQILGQKVEFLVSFYNNEISEKSEIFDDQFSVERPDGSNFTLKIRSTKLEDSAMYFCASQRGANTGELFFGEGSRLTVL.

This clone is a singleton in its sample. Sequence at one end of the junction differs from germline and may be a read error. The chain combines TRBV6-4 with TRBJ1-1, with 7 bases matching TRBD1. Looked up from germline, CDR1 is MRHNA and CDR2 is SNTAGT. This CDR3 has 14 amino acids. The CDR3 is CASSDRGLKTEAFF. CDR3 nucleotides: TGTGCCAGCAGTGACAGGGGGCTGAAAACTGAAGCTTTCTTT.

The chain combines TRBV4-1 with TRBJ2-3; D is possibly TRBD2 (6 bases). The germline V and J ends were trimmed by 4 bases and 5 bases, with 7 bases remaining between them. The CDR3 runs 12 residues. Per the germline V gene, CDR1 is MGHRA and CDR2 is YSYEKL. The CDR3 region has the DNA TGCGCCAGCAGCCCGGAGGGAGATACGCAGTATTTT. Encoded protein: CASSPEGDTQYF.

This CDR3 reads CASSLLAGADTQYF. The CDR3 nucleotides are TGTGCCAGCAGTCTCCTAGCCGGCGCAGATACGCAGTATTTT. The chain combines TRBV2 with TRBJ2-3, with a possible D match to TRBD2 (5 bases). The CDR3 sequence is 14 residues long. The germline V gene encodes CDR1 SNHLY and CDR2 FYNNEI. V lost 5 bases and J 4 bases, leaving 13 bases between the germline ends.

CDR3 coding DNA: TGCGCCAGCAGTGAGTCCAGGGACAGGGAAGCTTTCTTT. Protein sequence: CASSESRDREAFF. This chain links TRBV10-2 with TRBJ1-1; 8 nucleotides line up with TRBD1. V was clipped by 0 bases and J by 8 bases; unmatched bases: 2. CDR3 size: 13 residues. The germline V gene encodes CDR1 WSHSY and CDR2 SAAADI.

The genes are TRBV18 and TRBJ2-2; 10 bases are shared with TRBD1. CDR1 and CDR2 from the germline V gene are KGHSH and LQKENI. V was pared by 3 bases and J by 7 bases, with 2 bases of the junction left unmatched. This CDR3 comprises 14 residues. CDR3 sequence reads: CASSPRTGGGELFF. The CDR3 bases are TGTGCCAGCTCACCTCGGACAGGGGGCGGGGAGCTGTTTTTT.

This clone has a single count. The chain links TRBV7-6 to TRBJ1-5, with D tentatively TRBD1 (5 bases). The germline V gene has CDR1 SGHVS and CDR2 FNYEAQ. V was pared by 1 base and J by 2 bases, with 9 bases between. This CDR3 is built from 15 residues. The CDR3 bases are TGTGCCAGCAGCTTAGTGGGGGGTGGCAATCAGCCCCAGCATTTT. Its translation is CASSLVGGGNQPQHF.

V is TRBV28 and J is TRBJ2-1; weak D call: TRBD2 (6 bases). Trimming took off 5 bases at V and 6 bases at J, with 14 bases between the two ends. Germline CDR1 reads MDHEN; CDR2 reads SYDVKM. CDR3 length: 14 residues. The DNA for the CDR3 is TGTGCCAGCAGTCGGCAGGGAGGCCGCAATGAGCAGTTCTTC. This codes for CASSRQGGRNEQFF.

The genes are TRBV7-3 and TRBJ2-7; possible D gene TRBD2, 6 bases. CDR3 length: 14 residues. Trimming stripped 5 bases from V and 1 base from J, with 12 bases between. Germline CDR1 and CDR2: SGHTA and FQGTGA. CDR3 loop: CASSELGGSYEQYF. The CDR3 DNA reads TGTGCCAGCAGCGAATTGGGGGGATCCTACGAGCAGTACTTC. Combining the CDR3 with reference TRBV7-3 and TRBJ2-7 gives the whole variable domain GAGVSQTPSNKVTEKGKYVELRCDPISGHTALYWYRQSLGQGPEFLIYFQGTGAADDSGLPNDRFFAVRPEGSVSTLKIQRTERGDSAVYLCASSELGGSYEQYFGPGTRLTVT.

The chain has TRBV9 and TRBJ2-5; D is perhaps TRBD2 (7 bases). The V end lost 3 bases, the J end lost 1 base, and 13 bases lay between the germline ends. This CDR3 is built from 15 residues. The V gene's germline CDR1 is SGDLS and CDR2 YYNGEE. CDR3 coding DNA: TGTGCCAGCAGCGAGGGGGGGCGACCCCAAGAGACCCAGTACTTC. Protein product: CASSEGGRPQETQYF.

The chain has TRBV5-1 and TRBJ2-1; 9 nucleotides match TRBD1. The length of the CDR3 is 15 residues. V dropped 4 bases and J dropped 7; count of bases not matched to a gene: 9. Germline V gives CDR1 SGHRS, CDR2 YFSETQ. Here the CDR3 reads CASSVTGGAWNEQFF. CDR3 nucleotides: TGCGCCAGCAGCGTTACAGGGGGCGCGTGGAATGAGCAGTTCTTC.

The gene calls are TRBV10-2 and TRBJ1-5; 10 bases match TRBD1. This CDR3 is built from 16 residues. J gave up 7 bases and V 6 bases, and 12 bases lay outside the gene matches. The germline CDR1 and CDR2 sequences are WSHSY and SAAADI. The CDR3 bases are TGCGCCAGCAGCAATTTTGGGGACAGGGGTAGGCAGCCCCAGCATTTT. This sequence encodes CASSNFGDRGRQPQHF.

The chain couples TRBV27 to TRBJ2-1, with D possibly TRBD1 on 5 matching bases. The CDR3 length is 13 residues. Germline V gene data show CDR1 as MNHEY and CDR2 as SMNVEV (reference sequence). With 7 bases removed from V and 8 bases from J, the gap between germline ends came to 15 bases. This chain's CDR3 is CASKRLGAHEQFF. The CDR3 DNA reads as TGTGCCAGCAAACGCTTAGGGGCCCATGAGCAGTTCTTC.

The chain couples TRBV10-1 to TRBJ2-2; TRBD1 matches 7 bases. The CDR3 totals 16 residues. CDR1 is WNHNN, CDR2 SYGVQD, per germline (reference sequence). V gave up 3 bases and J gave up 0 bases; unmatched junction bases: 4. CDR3 in DNA: TGCGCCAGCAGTGACGCTCAGGGGGCGAACACCGGGGAGCTGTTTTTT. Translated, it gives CASSDAQGANTGELFF.